A selection of T cell receptor beta chains follows, all from one sample in a study of neurological immune-mediated disorders. TCRdb reanalysed the 5' RACE reads using MiXCR and keeps one entry per CDR3 protein. Among under 45,000 distinct CDR3 sequences, roughly 2.5% were seen once, and the ten largest hold about 2.4%. The sequenced sample consisted of PBMCs. The receptors derive from a man aged 50-60 years with multiple sclerosis. CDR3s leave out the opening cysteine and the closing phenylalanine or tryptophan. The D gene is left open where the match is weak.

CDR3aa: ASSFRQGEQY
d_gene: TRBD1
v_gene: TRBV11-1

CDR3aa: ASSEGQGSSPLN
d_gene: TRBD1
v_gene: TRBV5-1

CDR3aa: ASSLRGRTDSN
d_gene: NA
v_gene: TRBV5-6

CDR3aa: ASSFGGNTEAF
d_gene: NA
v_gene: TRBV5-1

CDR3aa: SAYTGTQTYEQY
d_gene: NA
v_gene: TRBV20-1

CDR3aa: ASGFVLLGNEKLF
d_gene: NA
v_gene: TRBV12-5

CDR3aa: ASSLEGMGNQPQH
d_gene: NA
v_gene: TRBV5-1

CDR3aa: ASSVRDRTNTGELF
d_gene: TRBD1
v_gene: TRBV5-1

CDR3aa: ASSLDRGQEKLF
d_gene: TRBD1
v_gene: TRBV7-2

CDR3aa: SAGTGNTEAF
d_gene: TRBD1
v_gene: TRBV29-1

CDR3aa: ASSLVRTETYEQY
d_gene: NA
v_gene: TRBV7-2

CDR3aa: ASSPEVAGGASYNEQF
d_gene: NA
v_gene: TRBV18

CDR3aa: ASSLGQGYTDTQY
d_gene: TRBD1
v_gene: TRBV5-1

CDR3aa: ASSLAGFRGTEAF
d_gene: NA
v_gene: TRBV5-1

CDR3aa: ASSTFRTLNTEAF
d_gene: NA
v_gene: TRBV5-5

CDR3aa: ASTRLGADYGYT
d_gene: NA
v_gene: TRBV5-1

CDR3aa: ASSFTGPTDTQY
d_gene: NA
v_gene: TRBV7-2

CDR3aa: ASSAGLAQGKF
d_gene: TRBD2
v_gene: TRBV5-6

CDR3aa: ASSPLDSMYQETQY
d_gene: NA
v_gene: TRBV6-5

CDR3aa: ASRKDRAGYT
d_gene: TRBD1
v_gene: TRBV7-9

CDR3aa: SASRQFMANTIY
d_gene: NA
v_gene: TRBV20-1

CDR3aa: ASSLWYEQY
d_gene: NA
v_gene: TRBV12-3/TRBV12-4

CDR3aa: ASSFHQETQY
d_gene: NA
v_gene: TRBV12-3/TRBV12-4

CDR3aa: SALTGVVNSPLN
d_gene: TRBD1
v_gene: TRBV20-1

CDR3aa: ASSSPQFNEQF
d_gene: NA
v_gene: TRBV7-2

CDR3aa: ASSLGGVPGNTIY
d_gene: NA
v_gene: TRBV12-3/TRBV12-4

CDR3aa: ASSQVERTDTQY
d_gene: NA
v_gene: TRBV4-2

CDR3aa: ASSSSGGYNEQF
d_gene: TRBD2
v_gene: TRBV6-5

CDR3aa: ASSLGPGGDFRQQY
d_gene: TRBD1
v_gene: TRBV11-2

CDR3aa: ASSQDLAGAGNEQF
d_gene: TRBD2
v_gene: TRBV3-1

CDR3aa: ASSQGGGAVGELF
d_gene: NA
v_gene: TRBV4-2

CDR3aa: ASSTGLAFEQF
d_gene: TRBD2
v_gene: TRBV12-3/TRBV12-4

CDR3aa: ASSALGREADGYT
d_gene: NA
v_gene: TRBV6-2/TRBV6-3

CDR3aa: ASSEFPNYGYT
d_gene: NA
v_gene: TRBV25-1

CDR3aa: ASSTEAAMNTEAF
d_gene: NA
v_gene: TRBV5-1

CDR3aa: ASSPRGDYSGANVLT
d_gene: NA
v_gene: TRBV7-2

CDR3aa: ASSYSVNTGELF
d_gene: NA
v_gene: TRBV6-6

CDR3aa: ASSPRSGTDTQY
d_gene: NA
v_gene: TRBV11-1

CDR3aa: ASSWGQPRDSPLH
d_gene: TRBD1
v_gene: TRBV11-2

CDR3aa: ASSQEGSNQH
d_gene: NA
v_gene: TRBV3-1

CDR3aa: SAQHRTGANVLT
d_gene: NA
v_gene: TRBV20-1

CDR3aa: SARDPGLGEKLF
d_gene: NA
v_gene: TRBV20-1

CDR3aa: AWSGLAVDEQF
d_gene: TRBD2
v_gene: TRBV30

CDR3aa: ASSVEPGANYGYT
d_gene: NA
v_gene: TRBV9

CDR3aa: ASSPSGTLNTEAF
d_gene: NA
v_gene: TRBV6-2/TRBV6-3

CDR3aa: ASSLAWDPTYEQY
d_gene: NA
v_gene: TRBV7-9

CDR3aa: SVGDNNEQF
d_gene: NA
v_gene: TRBV29-1

CDR3aa: ASSSKRGEMYEQY
d_gene: NA
v_gene: TRBV11-2

CDR3aa: ASSSWGLAGTRELF
d_gene: TRBD2
v_gene: TRBV5-5

CDR3aa: SARYLGRSSYEQY
d_gene: NA
v_gene: TRBV20-1

CDR3aa: ASSSLGGRGEAF
d_gene: TRBD1
v_gene: TRBV5-1

CDR3aa: ASSSAGDVAYEQY
d_gene: TRBD2
v_gene: TRBV7-2

CDR3aa: ASSLVTGSNTGELF
d_gene: TRBD1
v_gene: TRBV5-1

CDR3aa: ASSVSKNNSPLH
d_gene: NA
v_gene: TRBV2

CDR3aa: ASSLGSGNTEAF
d_gene: NA
v_gene: TRBV7-2

CDR3aa: ASSFTDTQY
d_gene: NA
v_gene: TRBV3-1

CDR3aa: ASSSRASGEKLF
d_gene: NA
v_gene: TRBV19

CDR3aa: ASSLGPSGGAYTQY
d_gene: TRBD2
v_gene: TRBV7-2

CDR3aa: ASSRTEVNTEAF
d_gene: NA
v_gene: TRBV4-2

CDR3aa: ASRLQGGGSYNSPLH
d_gene: NA
v_gene: TRBV28